This T cell receptor beta chain comes out of a study of human T cells and chemical hapten exposure (dated by TCRdb to the early 2020s). Regarding the study in general: For sensitization, 2% DPC in acetone was applied to a 2 cm by 2 cm area of upper inner arm skin. Patch testing was done on the upper back using Finn chambers containing 0.01% DPC, and results were scored after 6 days according to International Contact Dermatitis Research Group standards. The libraries were sequenced as a pool, and the TCR yield per sample differed mostly because of small variations in library volumes within the pool. In alopecia patients, the study followed how the peripheral blood TCR repertoire changed in vivo over primary and secondary sensitization to diphenylcyclopropenone (DPC), a hapten. Throughout the study period of about 23 weeks, patients also received therapeutic DPC doses to the scalp every week. Patient blood was sampled pre-sensitization (week 0) and at 2, 6 and about 24 weeks after DPC sensitization. Around 30 alopecia patients provided blood for TCR sequencing at one to four time points (pre-sensitization, 2, 6 and 24 weeks). The mostly female patient cohort included alopecia areata with under or over 50% scalp involvement, alopecia totalis and alopecia universalis. Overall study outcomes, separate from this receptor: Repeated subsampling changed both the strength of the expansion versus patch-test correlation and the threshold at which the correlation became significant. Patch test score correlated positively with the number of PT1 expanded TCRs, reaching significance at thresholds 8, 16 and 32 but not at 4. The number of TCRs above 1 in 1000 frequency did not change with DPC sensitization; there was no evidence of global repertoire structure alterations. Expanded TCRs formed significantly more large CDR3 similarity clusters than pre-sensitization or healthy control sets, consistent with antigen-driven responses. Because every patient had alopecia, a presumed autoimmune disease, the patients' immune response might differ from that of healthy individuals.

On this clonotype: Its target antigen remains unknown. Per-base quality was not reported, and no clone a single base away is much larger than it.

Library prep was done by RACE. The instrument given in TCRdb is NextSeq 500. During library preparation, unique molecular identifiers were attached to individual cDNA molecules so that TCRs could be counted quantitatively and reproducibly. From each blood RNA sample, both TCR alpha and TCR beta chains were sequenced. The source study handled its data this way. A median of roughly 98,000 TCRs per sample was observed, with a range of roughly 20,000 to 750,000. The Decombinator software suite was used to annotate the V, J and CDR3 of the TCR reads. To make PS versus PT1 abundance plots, every sample was subsampled to the same number of TCRs (28,000). Expanded TCRs were defined as absent before sensitization and observed at least eight times at the 2-week time point. The public sequencing data were trimmed at Q25 with fastp and processed into clonotypes with MiXCR by TCRdb, which kept only in-frame beta chains. Each entry is one CDR3 protein sequence, shown with its most common DNA and genes. These V and J calls originate from TCRdb's pipeline instead of the authors' own analysis. This sample holds about 84,000 distinct CDR3 sequences; around 9.3% were observed only once. The ten most abundant clones make up roughly 5% of the sample.

The label giving this sample's time point can be read as: patch test 2, 6 weeks after DPC sensitization. The treatment or condition label on this specimen signifies: therapeutic diphenylcyclopropenone sensitization with weekly scalp DPC. At every patch-test visit, the blood draw took place before the patch test was put on. Eligible patients were aged 18 to 70, diagnosed with alopecia, deemed suitable for DPC therapy, and excluded if pregnant. Total RNA was extracted from unfractionated whole blood collected in Tempus Blood RNA tubes. Trimming leaves V shorter by 5 bases and J shorter by 8 bases, with the junction holding 4 bases beyond the gene matches. The cysteine opens and the phenylalanine closes a CDR3 of 13 amino acids. Left in the record is the CDR3 DNA by itself, 39 bases read in frame from the first base. CDR1 and CDR2 are read off the germline V gene (reference sequence) as LNHDA and SQIVND.

The starting material was whole blood, obtained in connection with sensitization to the hapten diphenylcyclopropenone (DPC). The source of this sequence is a woman aged 50 to 65 with alopecia areata. Some clones in this sample may be carry-over from other donors' samples. The V gene is TRBV19 and the J gene is TRBJ2-1; 9 junctional bases match TRBD2. The CDR3 protein: CASSLRTSDEQFF. The nucleotides read TGTGCCAGTAGTTTAAGGACTAGCGATGAGCAGTTCTTC.